This entry concerns a single TCR beta chain. Study processing details: Quantification of nucleated cells was approximated via reference gene primer amplification. The method was immunoSEQ multiplex PCR; TCRdb's version includes in-frame clones alone and lacks a portion of them. D and trimming come from the DNA, and the V and J calls and clone size come from that table. The table has more than 85,000 clones, 82% seen once. The sample is drawn from a study of blood T cell repertoires in COVID-19. Study overall: Samples representing acute and convalescent COVID-19 were sourced from the United States, Italy and Spain. The analysed material was cDNA or gDNA that came from T cells, B-cell-depleted T cells, or PBMCs.

Germline assignment: CDR1 SGHDT and CDR2 YYEEEE. This CDR3 region has 14 residues. With 2 bases removed from V and 7 bases from J, the gap between germline ends came to 16 bases. The TCR sequence derives from a woman aged 55-75 years with acute or convalescent COVID-19. The sample taken for sequencing was peripheral blood. The V call is TRBV5-6, the J call TRBJ2-7; possibly TRBD1 for D (6 bases). DNA of the CDR3: TGTGCCAGCAGCTTTCGGCAGGGGACGTGGGAGCAGTACTTC. This codes for CASSFRQGTWEQYF.